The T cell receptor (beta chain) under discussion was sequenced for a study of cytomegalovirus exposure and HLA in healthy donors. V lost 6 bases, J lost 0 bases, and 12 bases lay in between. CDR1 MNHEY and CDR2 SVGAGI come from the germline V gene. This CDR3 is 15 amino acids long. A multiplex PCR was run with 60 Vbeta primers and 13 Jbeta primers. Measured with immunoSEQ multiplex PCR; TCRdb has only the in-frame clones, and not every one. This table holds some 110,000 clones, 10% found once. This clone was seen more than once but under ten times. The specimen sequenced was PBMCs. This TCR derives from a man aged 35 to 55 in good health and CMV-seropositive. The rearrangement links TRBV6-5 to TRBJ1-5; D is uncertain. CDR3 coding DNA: TGTGCCAGCAGACCGAGTCAAAATAGCAATCAGCCCCAGCATTTT. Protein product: CASRPSQNSNQPQHF.